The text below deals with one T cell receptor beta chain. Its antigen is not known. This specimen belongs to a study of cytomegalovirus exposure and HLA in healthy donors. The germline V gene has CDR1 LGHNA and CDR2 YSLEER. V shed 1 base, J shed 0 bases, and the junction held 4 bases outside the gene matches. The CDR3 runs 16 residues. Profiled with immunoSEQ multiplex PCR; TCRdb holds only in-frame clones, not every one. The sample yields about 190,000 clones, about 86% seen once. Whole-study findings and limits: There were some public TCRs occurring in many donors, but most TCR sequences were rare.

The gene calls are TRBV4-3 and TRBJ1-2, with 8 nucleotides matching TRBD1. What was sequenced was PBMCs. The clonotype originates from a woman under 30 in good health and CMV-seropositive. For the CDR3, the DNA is TGCGCCAGCAGCCAAGCAGGACAGGGAACTAACTATGGCTACACCTTC. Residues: CASSQAGQGTNYGYTF.